This T cell receptor beta chain was observed in a study of neurological immune-mediated disorders. The cDNA was synthesized by means of template-switch 5'RACE, which was carried out with 10-nucleotide random UMIs. Via MiXCR, TCRdb re-called the 5' RACE reads, giving one row per CDR3 protein. The sample records approximately 80,000 distinct CDR3 sequences, 3.5% to 4.5% being singletons. This clonotype was found many times. Its antigen remains unknown. Time point indicated: longitudinal time-point 3. Points from the study as a whole: With the multiple sclerosis repertoire cluster, none of the clinical or MRI features showed an association.

Trimming shortened V by 2 bases and J by 1 base, and 5 bases separated the two germline ends. The germline gives CDR1 ENHRY, CDR2 SYGVKD. The CDR3 is 13 residues long. The receptor was isolated from a woman in her sixties or seventies with multiple sclerosis. The J gene is TRBJ1-2, the V gene TRBV10-3, with TRBD1 as a possible D gene (5 bases). Sample: PBMCs. The CDR3 spells CAISEDSNYGYTF. Written as DNA, the CDR3 is TGTGCCATCAGTGAGGACAGTAACTATGGCTACACCTTC.